The present T cell receptor beta chain was sequenced within a study of spatial heterogeneity in lung cancer. Study-wide background: Matched bulk RNA-seq provided a T cell module score, and TCR transcript counts in tumor regions correlated strongly with it. Study outcomes and limitations: Regional and ubiquitous nonsynonymous mutations were tracked by counts of regional and ubiquitous expanded TCRs, respectively. For expanded intratumoral alpha and beta TCRs, counts tracked tumor mutation counts.

This clonotype occurred many times. What it recognizes is unknown. Time point noted: sample taken at primary tumor resection. Extraction of whole RNA from tumor, nontumor lung or frozen PBMC preceded unsorted sequencing. The length of the CDR3 is 14 residues. The germline gives CDR1 MNHNY, CDR2 SVGAGI (reference sequence). Trimming removed 7 bases at V and 0 bases at J, with 10 bases between. TCRdb processed the 5' RACE reads anew with MiXCR; each CDR3 protein has one entry. The sample lists approximately 8,500 distinct CDR3 sequences, 5% to 6% seen once, with less than 25% in the top ten. This receptor was identified in a male donor with early-stage non-small cell lung cancer. Sequencing used lung tumor tissue, obtained at surgery. The rearrangement uses TRBV6-6 and TRBJ1-5; a possible D gene is TRBD1 (5 bases). CDR3 sequence: CASILQDSNQPQHF. The CDR3 DNA sequence: TGTGCCAGCATTCTACAGGATAGCAATCAGCCCCAGCATTTT.